This T cell receptor beta chain was profiled in a study of human T cells and chemical hapten exposure. Study summary: 2% DPC applied to a roughly 2 cm by roughly 2 cm arm area sensitized donors. Yields of TCR per sample differed, chiefly owing to small differences in pooled library volume.

This sample's time point: pre-sensitization, week 0. Treatment given: therapeutic diphenylcyclopropenone sensitization with weekly scalp DPC. Blood draws preceded each patch test application. A single record per CDR3 protein comes from TCRdb applying MiXCR to the RACE reads. In the table there are 250,000 or so distinct CDR3 sequences, roughly 8.9% of which are singletons. CDR3 size: 12 residues. V was shortened by 6 bases and J by 4 bases, with 12 bases between the two germline ends. Germline assignment: CDR1 SQVTM and CDR2 ANQGSEA. The sequence derives from a middle-aged woman with alopecia areata. Some clones in this sample may be carry-over from other donors' samples. The chain couples TRBV29-1 to TRBJ2-5, with D perhaps matching TRBD1 (6 bases). The sequenced sample was whole blood, obtained in connection with sensitization to the hapten diphenylcyclopropenone (DPC). The CDR3 region has the DNA TGCAGCGTGAAAGGGGGAGTAGAGACCCAGTACTTC. Its protein product is CSVKGGVETQYF. The variable domain in full, with the rest retrieved from reference TRBV29-1 and TRBJ2-5, is SAVISQKPSRDICQRGTSLTIQCQVDSQVTMMFWYRQQPGQSLTLIATANQGSEATYESGFVIDKFPISRPNLTFSTLTVSNMSPEDSSIYLCSVKGGVETQYFGPGTRLLVL.